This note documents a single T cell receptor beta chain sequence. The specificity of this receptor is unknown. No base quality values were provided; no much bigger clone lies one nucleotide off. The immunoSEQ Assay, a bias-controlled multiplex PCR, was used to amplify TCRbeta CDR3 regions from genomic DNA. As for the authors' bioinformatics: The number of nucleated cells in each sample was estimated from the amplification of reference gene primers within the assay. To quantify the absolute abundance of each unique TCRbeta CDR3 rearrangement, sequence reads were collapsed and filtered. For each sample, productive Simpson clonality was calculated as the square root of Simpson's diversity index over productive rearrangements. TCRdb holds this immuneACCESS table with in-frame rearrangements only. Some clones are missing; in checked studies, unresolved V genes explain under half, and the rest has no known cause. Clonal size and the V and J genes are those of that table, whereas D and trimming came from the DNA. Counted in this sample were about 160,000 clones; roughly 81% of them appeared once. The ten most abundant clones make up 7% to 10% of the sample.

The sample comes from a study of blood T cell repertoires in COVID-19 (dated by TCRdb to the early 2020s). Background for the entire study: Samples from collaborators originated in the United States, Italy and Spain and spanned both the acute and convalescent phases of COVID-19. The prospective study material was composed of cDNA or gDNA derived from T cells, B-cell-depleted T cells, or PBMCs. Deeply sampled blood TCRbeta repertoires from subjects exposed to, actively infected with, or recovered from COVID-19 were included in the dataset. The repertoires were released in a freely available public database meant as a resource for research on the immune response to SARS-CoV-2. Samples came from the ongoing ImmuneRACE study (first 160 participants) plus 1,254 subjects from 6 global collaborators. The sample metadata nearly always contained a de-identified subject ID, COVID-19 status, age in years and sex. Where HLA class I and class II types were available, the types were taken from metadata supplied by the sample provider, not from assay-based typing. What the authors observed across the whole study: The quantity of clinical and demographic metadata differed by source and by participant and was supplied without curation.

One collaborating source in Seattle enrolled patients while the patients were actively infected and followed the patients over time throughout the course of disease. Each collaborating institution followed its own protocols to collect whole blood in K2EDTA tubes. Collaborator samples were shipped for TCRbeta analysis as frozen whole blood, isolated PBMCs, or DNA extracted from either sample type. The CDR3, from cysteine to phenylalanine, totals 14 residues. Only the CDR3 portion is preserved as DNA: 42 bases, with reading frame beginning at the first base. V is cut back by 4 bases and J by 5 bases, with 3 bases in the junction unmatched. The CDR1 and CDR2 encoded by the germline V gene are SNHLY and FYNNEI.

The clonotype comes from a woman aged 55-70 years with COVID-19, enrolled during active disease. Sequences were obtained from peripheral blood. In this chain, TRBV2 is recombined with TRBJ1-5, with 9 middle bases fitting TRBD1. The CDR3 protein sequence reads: CASSGTGVHQPQHF. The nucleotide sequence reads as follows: TGTGCCAGCAGTGGGACAGGGGTGCATCAGCCCCAGCATTTT.